These T cell receptor beta chains were read from a single sample in a study of blood T cell repertoires in COVID-19. Some clones are missing from TCRdb's copy, which holds only in-frame ones; the method was immunoSEQ multiplex PCR. There are approximately 300,000 clones in the sample; 85% occur only once, and approximately 1.9% lies in the top ten. Material: PBMCs or T cells enriched from blood (not recorded which). The receptors come from a woman in her twenties or thirties who had been exposed to COVID-19. CDR3s leave out the opening cysteine and the closing phenylalanine or tryptophan.

>TRBV28
ASRKAQGGSGYT
>TRBV10-3
AISSGTSGGAGEQY
>TRBV28
ASNSGLVIDEQF
>TRBV15
ATSRDLPGIGVNSPLH
>TRBV5-1
ASSLNSGSSYEQY
>TRBV30
AWSFPGLANQDNEQF
>TRBV11-2
ASSLDTSGGRYQQF
>TRBV7-3
ASSLIQGADTEAF
>TRBV9
ASSVVLRYNEQF
>TRBV4-1
ASSQDEGGPMDTQY
>TRBV4-1
ASSQSSGRNFAEQF
>TRBV28
ASSSGQGAYDEQF
>TRBV11-2
ASSLEPAGGRRETQY
>TRBV7-2
ASSLVIAGSNEQF
>TRBV3-1/TRBV3-2
ASSQETGSSYNEQF
>TRBV19
ASSARQGVYGYT
>TRBV10-1
ASSEVRDSFPNYGYT
>TRBV7-9
ASSLRDQPQH
>TRBV30
AWGENGYT
>TRBV7-9
ASSLAGGDTGELF
>TRBV9
ASSVVNSYNEQF
>TRBV28
ASSLHRTGMNTEAF
>TRBV9
ASSLLAGTTDTQY
>TRBV20-1
SASLERGLYNEQF
>TRBV27
ASSFGEDRSNEKLF
>TRBV9
ASSPLAVLSYNEQF
>TRBV18
ASSPGAPGGRTNTEAF
>TRBV4-1
ASSGRAGEDPEQF
>TRBV28
ASSGGQGGNPYGYT
>TRBV2
VSSLDRTSNQPQH
>TRBV6-5
ASRSSREASPQY